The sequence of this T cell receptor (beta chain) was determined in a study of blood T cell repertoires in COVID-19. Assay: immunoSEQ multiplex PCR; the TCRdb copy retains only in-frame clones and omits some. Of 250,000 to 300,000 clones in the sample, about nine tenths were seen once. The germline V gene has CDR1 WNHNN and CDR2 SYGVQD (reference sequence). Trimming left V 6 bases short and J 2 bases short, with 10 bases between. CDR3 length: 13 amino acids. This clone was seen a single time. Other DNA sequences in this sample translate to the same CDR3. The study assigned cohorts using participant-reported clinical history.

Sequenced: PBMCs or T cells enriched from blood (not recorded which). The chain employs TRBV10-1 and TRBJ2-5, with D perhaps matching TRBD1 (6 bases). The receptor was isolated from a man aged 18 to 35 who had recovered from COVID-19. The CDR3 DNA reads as TGCGCCAGCAGCGAAGGACAGCAAGAGACCCAGTACTTC. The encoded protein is CASSEGQQETQYF.